Below are 29 T cell receptor beta chains sequenced from a single sample in a study of control samples from healthy donors and cancer patients. Sequencing was performed with immunoSEQ multiplex PCR; in TCRdb, only in-frame clones are kept and a portion is missing. The repertoire holds roughly 130,000 clones, 80% to 95% seen once, with about 2.6% in the top ten. Sequenced material: blood. The receptors come from a man aged 18 to 30 in good health.

CDR3 DNA sequence: TGTGCCTGGAGTGACTGGAAAGGGACTAGCGGGACGGATGTCGGCAATGAGCAGTTCTTC. Translating gives CAWSDWKGTSGTDVGNEQFF. V usage is TRBV30 and J usage is TRBJ2-1, with 13 nucleotides matching TRBD2. This CDR3 region has 20 residues. J gave up 6 bases and V 1 base, and 18 bases lay outside the gene matches. Germline V gene data show CDR1 as GTSNPN and CDR2 as SVGIG (reference sequence).

The DNA of the CDR3 is TGTGCCAGCAGGAGCGGAGCCTCCACAGATACGCAGTATTTT. Amino acid sequence: CASRSGASTDTQYF. V is TRBV6-5 and J is TRBJ2-3, with D possibly TRBD2 on 5 matching bases. The CDR3 covers 14 residues. V was pared by 6 bases and J by 2 bases, with 12 bases between. Germline CDR1 is MNHEY and CDR2 is SVGAGI.

The V gene is TRBV29-1, the J gene TRBJ2-7; tentative D call: TRBD1 (9 bases). Per germline, CDR1 SQVTM and CDR2 ANQGSEA. Trimming took 6 bases from V and 4 from J, leaving 16 bases between them. The CDR3 loop spans 13 amino acids. CDR3 protein: CSVGGGTGYEQYF. CDR3 DNA: TGCAGCGTCGGCGGGGGGACAGGGTACGAGCAGTACTTC.

The V gene is TRBV2, the J gene TRBJ2-7; 8 positions agree with TRBD1. The CDR3 spans 13 residues. V lost 4 bases to trimming and J lost 5 bases; unmatched junction nucleotides: 4. The germline V gene encodes CDR1 SNHLY and CDR2 FYNNEI. The CDR3 coding sequence is TGTGCCAGCAGTGTACAGGGGGGCGACGAGCAGTACGTC. Its protein is CASSVQGGDEQYV.

The gene calls are TRBV28 and TRBJ2-5, with D possibly TRBD2 on 5 matching bases. V was trimmed by 3 bases and J by 2 bases, leaving 10 bases between them. This CDR3 is built from 14 residues. Germline V lookup: CDR1 MDHEN, CDR2 SYDVKM. CDR3 in amino acids: CASSFAGWQETQYF. CDR3 nucleotides: TGTGCCAGCAGTTTCGCGGGCTGGCAAGAGACCCAGTACTTC.

The chain joins TRBV5-1 to TRBJ2-5, with D perhaps TRBD2 (6 bases). The CDR3 runs to 15 residues. The germline CDR1 and CDR2 sequences are SGHRS and YFSETQ. The ends were cut back, 1 base at V and 2 bases at J, with 12 bases in the middle. The CDR3 region has the DNA TGCGCCAGCAGCTTGAATAGCGGACTACAAGAGACCCAGTACTTC. This translates into CASSLNSGLQETQYF.

This clone was observed once. This chain links TRBV11-2 with TRBJ2-1, with 10 bases identical to TRBD2. This CDR3 is built from 16 residues. The germline gives CDR1 SGHAT, CDR2 FQNNGV. The V and J ends lost 4 bases and 0 bases, in that order; junction bases with no gene match: 3. The CDR3 is CASSYGLAVSYNEQFF. The CDR3, as DNA: TGTGCCAGCAGCTACGGACTAGCGGTCTCCTACAATGAGCAGTTCTTC. Together with reference TRBV11-2 and TRBJ2-1, the CDR3 gives the full variable domain: EAGVAQSPRYKIIEKRQSVAFWCNPISGHATLYWYQQILGQGPKLLIQFQNNGVVDDSQLPKDRFSAERLKGVDSTLKIQPAKLEDSAVYLCASSYGLAVSYNEQFFGPGTRLTVL.

The chain links TRBV29-1 to TRBJ1-5, with TRBD1 matching over 8 bases. This CDR3 has 15 residues. The germline V gene encodes CDR1 SQVTM and CDR2 ANQGSEA. Trimming removed 7 bases from V and 10 bases from J; junction bases left unmatched: 18. For the CDR3, the DNA is TGCAGCGCTGTGGGCGGGACAGGCCCCAATGGTCCCCAGCATTTT. It translates to CSAVGGTGPNGPQHF.

J is TRBJ2-7 and V is TRBV18, with no clear D. Germline assignment: CDR1 KGHSH and CDR2 LQKENI. The V end lost 3 bases, the J end lost 1 base, and 7 bases lay between the germline ends. This CDR3 is built from 13 residues. The CDR3 here is CASSPVRSYEQYV. In DNA, the CDR3 is TGTGCCAGCTCACCGGTTAGGTCCTACGAGCAGTACGTC.

V and J are TRBV28 and TRBJ1-1, with D unclear. Deletions cut 1 base from V and 4 bases from J, with 4 bases between. CDR1 is MDHEN, CDR2 SYDVKM, per germline. The CDR3 has 12 residues. CDR3 DNA sequence: TGTGCCAGCAGTTTATCGGGCACTGAAGCTTTCTTT. Its protein product is CASSLSGTEAFF.

This sequence joins TRBV30 and TRBJ2-7; either TRBD1 or TRBD2 may fit D (5 bases each). Between the trimmed V and J ends, which lost 1 base and 3 bases, there was a span of 10 bases. The length of the CDR3 is 13 residues. Germline CDR1 reads GTSNPN; CDR2 reads SVGIG (reference sequence). The CDR3 loop is CAWSGGAGYEQYF. The CDR3 bases are TGTGCCTGGAGTGGAGGGGCGGGCTACGAGCAGTACTTC.

The J gene is TRBJ1-5, the V gene TRBV10-1, with 7 bases lining up with TRBD1. The CDR3 has 13 residues. Germline CDR1 reads WNHNN; CDR2 reads SYGVQD (reference sequence). Trimming at V came to 5 bases and at J to 5 bases, leaving 3 bases not matched to a gene. CDR3 amino acids: CASSLQGDQPQHF. The CDR3 DNA follows: TGCGCCAGCAGTCTTCAGGGGGATCAGCCCCAGCATTTT.

The chain carries TRBV5-4 and TRBJ1-2; the D is unclear. The CDR3 length is 11 residues. Germline assignment: CDR1 SGHNT and CDR2 YYREEE (reference sequence). V was trimmed by 4 bases and J by 3 bases, leaving 4 bases between them. CDR3 protein: CASSADYGYTF. CDR3 coding DNA: TGTGCCAGCAGCGCCGACTATGGCTACACCTTC.

The rearrangement joins TRBV14 to TRBJ1-1, with D unclear. This CDR3 contains 13 residues. In germline, CDR1 is SGHDN, CDR2 FVKESK. Trimming took off 4 bases at V and 5 bases at J, with 11 bases between the two ends. The CDR3: CASSPIRGTEAFF. The CDR3, as DNA: TGTGCCAGCAGCCCCATCCGAGGGACTGAAGCTTTCTTT.

J is TRBJ1-5 and V is TRBV28; no definite D call. Germline V gene data show CDR1 as MDHEN and CDR2 as SYDVKM. The CDR3 consists of 12 residues. Trimming took off 3 bases at V and 6 bases at J, with 6 bases between the two ends. Written as DNA, the CDR3 is TGTGCCAGCAGTTTTGGGGTTCAGCCCCAGCATTTT. It codes for CASSFGVQPQHF.

The J gene is TRBJ2-3, the V gene TRBV27, with D unresolved. Trimming pared 10 bases from V and 5 bases from J, leaving 10 bases between. The germline V gene encodes CDR1 MNHEY and CDR2 SMNVEV (reference sequence). This CDR3 is 11 amino acids long. The chain's CDR3 is CATHWGDTQYF. CDR3 in DNA: TGTGCCACCCACTGGGGAGATACGCAGTATTTT.

V gene TRBV28 combines with J gene TRBJ1-3; D gene ambiguous. Trimming cost V 5 bases and J 0 bases, with 14 bases left between them. Per the germline V gene, CDR1 is MDHEN and CDR2 is SYDVKM. CDR3 length equals 16 residues. The CDR3 coding sequence is TGTGCCAGCAGTCTCCCAGCCGCAACCTCTGGAAACACCATATATTTT. As protein: CASSLPAATSGNTIYF.

CDR3 in amino acids: CASSLAGGSRNIQYF. CDR3 in DNA: TGTGCCAGCAGCTTAGCGGGCGGGAGCCGAAACATTCAGTACTTC. The chain has TRBV7-2 and TRBJ2-4, with TRBD2 identical over 7 bases. The CDR3 runs to 15 residues. The V gene end was trimmed by 0 bases and the J gene end by 6 bases; junction bases not matched to a gene: 5. Germline assignment: CDR1 SGHTA and CDR2 FQGNSA.

V and J are TRBV27 and TRBJ2-6, with 11 nucleotides matching TRBD1. Looked up from germline, CDR1 is MNHEY and CDR2 is SMNVEV (reference sequence). J gave up 13 bases and V 6 bases, and 11 bases lay outside the gene matches. This CDR3 comprises 15 residues. CDR3 in amino acids: CASSPHRDRGTVLTF. CDR3 in DNA: TGTGCCAGCAGCCCCCACCGGGACAGGGGGACTGTCCTGACTTTC.

The chain employs TRBV6-5 and TRBJ1-5, with no clear D. The V end was cut by 2 bases, the J end by 7 bases, with 9 bases between. Germline CDR1 is MNHEY and CDR2 is SVGAGI. CDR3 length: 13 residues. CDR3 sequence: CASSYMSGQPQHF. DNA for the CDR3: TGTGCCAGCAGTTACATGTCGGGGCAGCCCCAGCATTTT.

The chain combines TRBV6-4 with TRBJ2-7; D is perhaps TRBD1 (6 bases). Trimming pared 9 bases from V and 6 bases from J, leaving 21 bases between. Germline V gene data show CDR1 as MRHNA and CDR2 as SNTAGT. This CDR3 comprises 14 residues. The DNA for the CDR3 is TGTGCCAGGGACCGGTGGACAGCGGCTTCCGAGCAGTACGTC. It is translated as CARDRWTAASEQYV.

This chain links TRBV18 with TRBJ1-2; D is uncertain. There are 12 residues in the CDR3. Per the germline V gene, CDR1 is KGHSH and CDR2 is LQKENI. The V end lost 3 bases, the J end lost 8 bases, and 10 bases lay between the germline ends. The CDR3 loop is CASSPQSEGYTF. The DNA for the CDR3 is TGTGCCAGCTCACCCCAGAGTGAGGGCTACACCTTC.

DNA of the CDR3: TGTGCCAGCAGCGTTGGCGGCGGGTTAACGGAAGCTTTCTTT. Its protein product is CASSVGGGLTEAFF. This chain uses TRBV9 with TRBJ1-1; D remains ambiguous. This CDR3 has 14 amino acids. Germline CDR1 and CDR2: SGDLS and YYNGEE. V was cut by 2 bases and J by 8 bases, with 16 bases left in between.

This clone is a singleton in its sample. V usage is TRBV11-2 and J usage is TRBJ1-1; 7 bases map to TRBD1. The CDR3 length is 13 residues. Trimming cost V 5 bases and J 5 bases; bases outside gene matches: 5. CDR1 is SGHAT, CDR2 FQNNGV, per germline. CDR3 sequence (DNA): TGTGCCAGCAGCGCTGGCAGGGGGACTGAAGCTTTCTTT. Residues: CASSAGRGTEAFF.

The chain combines TRBV7-8 with TRBJ1-1, with unresolved D. Germline-derived CDR1 and CDR2 are SGHVS and FQNEAQ. Trimming stripped 0 bases from V and 2 bases from J, with 16 bases between. The length of the CDR3 is 17 residues. The CDR3: CASSLAAQAQNNTEAFF. CDR3 sequence (DNA): TGTGCCAGCAGCTTAGCGGCCCAAGCGCAGAACAACACTGAAGCTTTCTTT.

This chain links TRBV12-5 with TRBJ1-2; the D gene is possibly TRBD1 (5 bases). CDR3 length: 14 residues. V was cut by 0 bases and J by 7 bases, with 12 bases left in between. Germline CDR1 LGHNT, CDR2 FRNRAP. CDR3 sequence (DNA): TGTGCTAGTGGTTTGGTACGCGTAGGGGTTGGCTACACCTTC. Protein: CASGLVRVGVGYTF.

The chain has TRBV6-1 and TRBJ1-4; 7 bases map to TRBD1. J was trimmed by 0 bases and V by 1 base; bases with no gene match: 8. This CDR3 comprises 18 residues. Germline V gene data show CDR1 as MNHNS and CDR2 as SASEGT. The CDR3 DNA is TGTGCCAGCAGTGAAGGAAGACAGGGAACCGCAACTAATGAAAAACTGTTTTTT. Translated, it gives CASSEGRQGTATNEKLFF.

This clone was counted a few times. DNA of the CDR3: TGTGCCATCAAGGGGACAGGAGACCTCTTAGGCTACACCTTC. Its protein is CAIKGTGDLLGYTF. This chain uses TRBV10-3 with TRBJ1-2, with 8 nucleotides matching TRBD1. CDR3 length: 14 amino acids. The V gene's germline CDR1 is ENHRY and CDR2 SYGVKD. Trimming cost V 7 bases and J 8 bases; bases outside gene matches: 12.

The chain recombines TRBV7-2 with TRBJ2-1; 7 bases agree with TRBD2. The V segment lost 2 bases and the J segment 4 bases; nucleotides outside the gene matches: 5. The CDR3 is made up of 15 amino acids. CDR1 is SGHTA and CDR2 is FQGNSA in the germline V gene. The CDR3 protein is CASSLLAEQYNEQFF. CDR3 bases: TGTGCCAGCAGCTTACTAGCGGAGCAGTACAATGAGCAGTTCTTC.